Below are 3 T cell receptor beta chains sequenced from a single sample in a study of blood T cells in healthy people across ages. Using a J-beta primer mix together with a sample-barcoded 5' primer, a second PCR was run for roughly 6 to 12 cycles. Via MiXCR, TCRdb re-called the 5' RACE reads, giving one row per CDR3 protein. The sample consists of around 800,000 distinct CDR3 sequences, approximately 67% of them appearing once. Sample: blood. These TCRs come from a man aged 25 to 45 in good health.

The chain employs TRBV7-2 and TRBJ2-3; D gene unclear. Germline loops: CDR1 SGHTA, CDR2 FQGNSA. This CDR3 is 13 amino acids long. The germline V and J ends were trimmed by 2 bases and 8 bases, with 11 bases remaining between them. The CDR3 sequence is CASSLPPEGTQYF. The DNA of the CDR3 is TGTGCCAGCAGCTTACCCCCAGAAGGTACGCAGTATTTT. Full variable domain (missing parts from reference TRBV7-2 and TRBJ2-3): GAGVSQSPSNKVTEKGKDVELRCDPISGHTALYWYRQSLGQGLEFLIYFQGNSAPDKSGLPSDRFSAERTGGSVSTLTIQRTQQEDSAVYLCASSLPPEGTQYFGPGTRLTVL.

The V call is TRBV15, the J call TRBJ1-5, with D possibly TRBD1 on 5 matching bases. This CDR3 region has 15 residues. From germline, CDR1 is LNHNV and CDR2 YYDKDF (reference sequence). V dropped 0 bases and J dropped 7 bases, with 13 bases sitting between them. CDR3 loop: CATSREPTAWQPQHF. The CDR3 nucleotides read TGTGCCACCAGCAGAGAACCGACAGCCTGGCAGCCCCAGCATTTT.

In its sample, this clonotype was seen a few times. The rearrangement uses TRBV15 and TRBJ2-5, with 11 bases that match TRBD2. This CDR3 spans 14 amino acids. J was trimmed by 5 bases and V by 4 bases; bases with no gene match: 3. From germline, CDR1 is LNHNV and CDR2 YYDKDF (reference sequence). The CDR3 DNA reads as TGTGCCACCAGCATCCGACTAGCGGGGGAGACCCAGTACTTC. Protein sequence: CATSIRLAGETQYF. Full variable domain (missing parts from reference TRBV15 and TRBJ2-5): DAMVIQNPRYQVTQFGKPVTLSCSQTLNHNVMYWYQQKSSQAPKLLFHYYDKDFNNEADTPDNFQSRRPNTSFCFLDIRSPGLGDTAMYLCATSIRLAGETQYFGPGTRLLVL.